Below, 30 T cell receptor beta chains from the same sample are listed, as sequenced in a study of cytomegalovirus exposure and HLA in healthy donors. TCRdb keeps only in-frame clones here, not all; method: immunoSEQ multiplex PCR. The repertoire has over 200,000 clones, roughly 88% of them found once; the top ten carry about 3%. Material for sequencing was PBMCs. The receptors come from a woman younger than 30 in good health and CMV-seronegative.

This clone was found once. This chain links TRBV4-3 with TRBJ1-5; 10 nucleotides agree with TRBD1. The trim removed 5 bases at V and 6 bases at J, leaving 10 bases unmatched. The CDR3 has 16 amino acids. Germline CDR1 reads LGHNA; CDR2 reads YSLEER. The CDR3 coding sequence is TGCGCCAGCAGCGGCAACTATCGGGACAGGGGTCAGCCCCAGCATTTT. Encoded protein: CASSGNYRDRGQPQHF.

The rearrangement joins TRBV27 to TRBJ2-2; 9 nucleotides align to TRBD2. The CDR3 is made up of 15 amino acids. In germline, CDR1 is MNHEY, CDR2 SMNVEV (reference sequence). With V trimmed by 6 bases and J by 6 bases, 8 bases remained unmatched. CDR3 protein: CASSESGRSPGELFF. The CDR3 DNA reads as TGTGCCAGCAGCGAAAGCGGGAGGTCCCCCGGGGAGCTGTTTTTT.

This clone was counted once. The chain couples TRBV7-9 to TRBJ2-5; TRBD2 agrees at 9 bases. Germline trimming cut 1 base from V and 2 bases from J; bases unmatched to any gene: 2. CDR1 is SEHNR, CDR2 FQNEAQ, per germline (reference sequence). The CDR3 has 15 residues. The CDR3 sequence: CASSLGAGGQETQYF. The CDR3 coding sequence is TGTGCCAGCAGCTTAGGAGCGGGAGGACAAGAGACCCAGTACTTC.

The rearrangement joins TRBV7-8 to TRBJ1-2; TRBD1 might be the D (6 bases). From germline, CDR1 is SGHVS and CDR2 FQNEAQ. The CDR3 spans 17 residues. V was cut by 4 bases and J by 7 bases, with 25 bases left in between. Here the CDR3 reads CASSSGTGLVKGGGYTF. The CDR3 DNA follows: TGTGCCAGCAGCTCTGGAACCGGGCTGGTAAAAGGGGGTGGCTACACCTTC.

The V gene is TRBV4-1, the J gene TRBJ1-3, with a possible D match to TRBD1 (6 bases). Looked up from germline, CDR1 is MGHRA and CDR2 is YSYEKL. Trimming left V 2 bases short and J 2 bases short, with 13 bases between. The CDR3 consists of 16 residues. This CDR3 is CASSQPVRTAGNTIYF. As DNA, the CDR3 is TGCGCCAGCAGCCAACCGGTAAGGACAGCTGGAAACACCATATATTTT.

The chain carries TRBV28 and TRBJ2-7, with 8 bases fitting TRBD1. The CDR3 runs to 14 residues. Trimming at V came to 3 bases and at J to 7 bases, leaving 8 bases not matched to a gene. Germline V gives CDR1 MDHEN, CDR2 SYDVKM. CDR3 amino acids: CASSFYQGAREQYF. The CDR3 coding sequence is TGTGCCAGCAGTTTCTATCAGGGGGCGAGGGAGCAGTACTTC.

The chain has TRBV30 and TRBJ2-7; 9 nucleotides line up with TRBD1. Germline-derived CDR1 and CDR2 are GTSNPN and SVGIG (reference sequence). This CDR3 has 14 residues. Germline trimming cut 1 base from V and 2 bases from J; bases unmatched to any gene: 3. The CDR3 sequence: CAWSGTGDAYEQYF. In DNA form, the CDR3 reads TGTGCCTGGAGTGGGACAGGGGATGCCTACGAGCAGTACTTC.

This clone was seen more than once but under ten times. This sample includes further DNA sequences coding for the same CDR3. The rearrangement uses TRBV6-1 and TRBJ2-7; 7 bases line up with TRBD2. Germline values: CDR1 MNHNS, CDR2 SASEGT. The ends lost 1 base at V and 0 bases at J; junction bases unmatched: 3. The CDR3 contains 15 residues. The CDR3 nucleotides read TGTGCCAGCAGTGAAGAAGCTAGCGGCTCCTACGAGCAGTACTTC. Its translation: CASSEEASGSYEQYF.

This sequence joins TRBV11-2 and TRBJ1-2, with TRBD1 as a possible D gene (6 bases). The CDR3 length is 14 residues. Per the germline V gene, CDR1 is SGHAT and CDR2 is FQNNGV. Trimming left V 2 bases short and J 3 bases short, with 10 bases between. As DNA, the CDR3 is TGTGCCAGCAGCTTACAGGGGTTGTACTATGGCTACACCTTC. It translates to CASSLQGLYYGYTF.

The chain is built from TRBV7-2 and TRBJ2-7; 8 nucleotides align to TRBD2. The germline CDR1 and CDR2 sequences are SGHTA and FQGNSA. Germline trimming cut 2 bases from V and 0 bases from J; bases unmatched to any gene: 6. CDR3 length: 16 residues. The CDR3 is CASSLRVAGHSYEQYF. For the CDR3, the DNA is TGTGCCAGCAGCTTAAGGGTAGCGGGGCACTCCTACGAGCAGTACTTC.

This chain uses TRBV30 with TRBJ2-1; D gene uncertain. With 5 bases removed from V and 4 bases from J, the gap between germline ends came to 21 bases. Looked up from germline, CDR1 is GTSNPN and CDR2 is SVGIG (reference sequence). This CDR3 region has 16 residues. CDR3 sequence: CAWATHTAPYYNEQFF. In DNA, the CDR3 is TGTGCCTGGGCGACACACACAGCCCCATATTACAATGAGCAGTTCTTC.

This clone occurred once. Other DNA variants within this sample encode the same CDR3. This chain uses TRBV27 with TRBJ2-7; maybe TRBD2 (6 bases). The CDR3 totals 14 residues. Germline V lookup: CDR1 MNHEY, CDR2 SMNVEV (reference sequence). V was clipped by 2 bases and J by 4 bases, with 12 bases between them. CDR3 nucleotide sequence: TGTGCCAGCAGTTTAAGGGGTGGACTATACGAGCAGTACTTC. It codes for CASSLRGGLYEQYF.

The V and J genes are TRBV5-4 and TRBJ2-1; 8 bases agree with TRBD2. J lost 3 bases, V lost 10 bases, and 9 bases had no gene match. Germline CDR1 SGHNT, CDR2 YYREEE (reference sequence). The CDR3 has 14 amino acids. The CDR3 nucleotides read TGTGCCTGTACTCCGGGAGGGAACTACAATGAGCAGTTCTTC. Translating gives CACTPGGNYNEQFF. The full variable domain, its missing parts supplied by reference TRBV5-4 and TRBJ2-1, is ETGVTQSPTHLIKTRGQQVTLRCSSQSGHNTVSWYQQALGQGPQFIFQYYREEENGRGNFPPRFSGLQFPNYSSELNVNALELDDSALYLCACTPGGNYNEQFFGPGTRLTVL.

The rearrangement joins TRBV27 to TRBJ2-7; TRBD2 matches 11 bases. This CDR3 has 14 residues. V lost 8 bases and J lost 4; bases outside the gene matches: 7. Germline assignment: CDR1 MNHEY and CDR2 SMNVEV (reference sequence). The CDR3 DNA follows: TGTGCCAGCCAGGGACTAGCGGTTTATTACGAGCAGTACTTC. Amino acids: CASQGLAVYYEQYF.

The chain joins TRBV5-6 to TRBJ1-5; D remains unclear. The CDR3 contains 16 residues. Looked up from germline, CDR1 is SGHDT and CDR2 is YYEEEE. V was pared by 3 bases and J by 0 bases, with 13 bases between. The CDR3 DNA reads as TGTGCCAGCAGCTCTTACCTATCGTATAGCAATCAGCCCCAGCATTTT. Encoded protein: CASSSYLSYSNQPQHF.

The chain links TRBV5-4 to TRBJ2-2; 8 nucleotides line up with TRBD1. Looked up from germline, CDR1 is SGHNT and CDR2 is YYREEE (reference sequence). CDR3 size: 15 residues. V was clipped by 0 bases and J by 5 bases; unmatched bases: 3. Written as DNA, the CDR3 is TGTGCCAGCAGCTTGGTCAGGGGGCATACCGGGGAGCTGTTTTTT. This sequence encodes CASSLVRGHTGELFF.

The chain uses TRBV10-3 and TRBJ2-1; 13 bases align to TRBD2. The CDR3 loop spans 17 amino acids. Germline V lookup: CDR1 ENHRY, CDR2 SYGVKD. V dropped 0 bases and J dropped 8; count of bases not matched to a gene: 7. CDR3 loop: CAISESGTSGIVHEQFF. The DNA of the CDR3 is TGTGCCATCAGTGAGTCCGGGACTAGCGGGATCGTCCATGAGCAGTTCTTC.

The chain is built from TRBV6-1 and TRBJ2-1; TRBD2 matches 11 bases. Trimming cost V 8 bases and J 9 bases; bases outside gene matches: 9. Germline CDR1 and CDR2: MNHNS and SASEGT. This CDR3 spans 14 amino acids. In DNA, the CDR3 is TGTGCCAGCCAGGTGGTAGCGGGAGGGGGTGAGCAGTTCTTC. Translating gives CASQVVAGGGEQFF.

This sequence joins TRBV27 and TRBJ2-4, with 7 bases matching TRBD1. Germline CDR1 and CDR2: MNHEY and SMNVEV (reference sequence). V was clipped by 4 bases and J by 7 bases; unmatched bases: 7. This CDR3 has 14 amino acids. Written as DNA, the CDR3 is TGTGCCAGCAGTTCTTTGGACAGGACGAACATTCAGTACTTC. Amino acids: CASSSLDRTNIQYF.

The chain recombines TRBV11-2 with TRBJ2-5, with a weak D call TRBD2 (6 bases). The CDR3 contains 13 residues. The germline V gene encodes CDR1 SGHAT and CDR2 FQNNGV. V was cut by 2 bases and J by 4 bases, with 8 bases left in between. CDR3 sequence reads: CASSLRGGETQYF. In DNA form, the CDR3 reads TGTGCCAGCAGCTTACGGGGAGGAGAGACCCAGTACTTC.

J is TRBJ1-5 and V is TRBV30; D is unclear. V lost 0 bases, J lost 11 bases, and 11 bases lay in between. The V gene's germline CDR1 is GTSNPN and CDR2 SVGIG (reference sequence). The CDR3 spans 12 residues. The CDR3 region is CAWSVLSGAQHF. The CDR3 DNA is TGTGCCTGGAGTGTACTCTCCGGGGCCCAGCATTTT.

The chain recombines TRBV6-1 with TRBJ1-1; 8 nucleotides agree with TRBD1. The ends lost 2 bases at V and 9 bases at J; junction bases unmatched: 5. This CDR3 spans 13 amino acids. Germline V gives CDR1 MNHNS, CDR2 SASEGT. CDR3 nucleotides: TGTGCCAGCAGTGAATGGCAGGGGGCGAAAGCTTTCTTT. Translating it yields CASSEWQGAKAFF.

The rearrangement uses TRBV7-9 and TRBJ2-1; 8 nucleotides agree with TRBD2. V dropped 4 bases and J dropped 3; count of bases not matched to a gene: 5. This CDR3 contains 15 residues. Germline values: CDR1 SEHNR, CDR2 FQNEAQ (reference sequence). The CDR3 spells CASSSREGIYNEQFF. The CDR3 region has the DNA TGTGCCAGCAGCTCTCGGGAGGGTATCTACAATGAGCAGTTCTTC.

This chain connects TRBV19 to TRBJ2-1; no clear D. The CDR3 length is 12 residues. Trimming removed 5 bases at V and 7 bases at J, with 9 bases between. Germline assignment: CDR1 LNHDA and CDR2 SQIVND (reference sequence). The CDR3 loop is CASSQNSNEQFF. The CDR3 DNA reads TGTGCCAGTAGTCAAAACTCGAATGAGCAGTTCTTC.

This chain joins TRBV2 and TRBJ2-3; 12 nucleotides match TRBD2. V lost 3 bases and J lost 8; bases outside the gene matches: 9. This CDR3 region has 16 residues. Germline lookup yields CDR1 SNHLY and CDR2 FYNNEI. CDR3 DNA sequence: TGTGCCAGCAGTGAGACTAGCGGGAGTTTTTCGGGTACGCAGTATTTT. This codes for CASSETSGSFSGTQYF.

V usage is TRBV7-6 and J usage is TRBJ2-2; TRBD2 is a possible D gene (5 bases). Trimming shortened V by 3 bases and J by 3 bases, and 20 bases separated the two germline ends. The germline CDR1 and CDR2 sequences are SGHVS and FNYEAQ. CDR3 size: 18 residues. The CDR3 sequence is CASSLAMGEGADTGELFF. CDR3 sequence (DNA): TGTGCCAGCAGCTTGGCGATGGGAGAGGGAGCGGACACCGGGGAGCTGTTTTTT.

The V and J genes are TRBV6-1 and TRBJ2-7; TRBD1 matches 7 bases. CDR3 length equals 12 residues. Germline V gene lookup returns CDR1 MNHNS and CDR2 SASEGT. With 2 bases clipped from V and 6 bases from J, the junction kept 1 base outside the gene matches. The DNA for the CDR3 is TGTGCCAGCAGTGAATCAGGGGGCGAGCAGTACTTC. Encoded protein: CASSESGGEQYF.

The V call is TRBV7-3, the J call TRBJ2-2, with D possibly TRBD1 on 5 matching bases. Trimming left V 5 bases short and J 1 base short, with 11 bases between. The length of the CDR3 is 15 residues. Germline CDR1 is SGHTA and CDR2 is FQGTGA. The CDR3 loop is CASSALTVNTGELFF. CDR3 in DNA: TGTGCCAGCAGCGCCCTGACAGTGAACACCGGGGAGCTGTTTTTT.

The table lists this clone with a few counts. V gene TRBV6-1 combines with J gene TRBJ1-2; D is unclear. V was clipped by 4 bases and J by 6 bases, with 15 bases between them. The CDR3 length is 14 residues. Germline lookup yields CDR1 MNHNS and CDR2 SASEGT. The CDR3 nucleotides are TGTGCCAGCAGTGCTGGCAATCCGGGAGATGGCTACACCTTC. The encoded protein is CASSAGNPGDGYTF.

This clone was observed once. V is TRBV2 and J is TRBJ2-1; D not resolved. The CDR3 has 14 residues. V lost 7 bases and J lost 9, with 19 bases in between. Germline values: CDR1 SNHLY, CDR2 FYNNEI. In DNA, the CDR3 is TGTGCCAGCACCGCAGGTAAAATAATTGTTGAGCAGTTCTTC. This sequence encodes CASTAGKIIVEQFF.